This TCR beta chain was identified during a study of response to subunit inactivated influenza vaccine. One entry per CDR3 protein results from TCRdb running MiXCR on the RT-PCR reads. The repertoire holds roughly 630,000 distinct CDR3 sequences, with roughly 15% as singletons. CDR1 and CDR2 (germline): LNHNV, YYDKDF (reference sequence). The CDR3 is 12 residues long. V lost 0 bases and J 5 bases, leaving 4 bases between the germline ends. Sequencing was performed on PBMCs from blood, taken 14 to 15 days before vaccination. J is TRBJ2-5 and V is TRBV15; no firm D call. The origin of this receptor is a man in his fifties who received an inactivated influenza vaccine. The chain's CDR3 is CATSRDTETQYF. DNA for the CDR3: TGTGCCACCAGCAGAGATACCGAGACCCAGTACTTC.